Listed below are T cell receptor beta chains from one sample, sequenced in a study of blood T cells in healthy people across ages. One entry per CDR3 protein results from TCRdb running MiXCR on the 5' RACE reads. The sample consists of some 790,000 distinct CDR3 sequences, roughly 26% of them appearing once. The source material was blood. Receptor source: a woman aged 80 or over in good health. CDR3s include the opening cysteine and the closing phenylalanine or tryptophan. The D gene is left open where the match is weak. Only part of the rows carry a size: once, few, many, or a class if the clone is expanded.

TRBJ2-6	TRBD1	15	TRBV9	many	CASSIQGAGANVLTF	TGTGCCAGCAGCATACAGGGGGCTGGGGCCAACGTCCTGACTTTC
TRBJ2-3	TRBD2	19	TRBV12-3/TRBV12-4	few	CASSSNSISSGGAADTQYF	TGTGCCAGCAGCTCCAATTCGATTTCTAGCGGGGGGGCCGCAGATACGCAGTATTTT
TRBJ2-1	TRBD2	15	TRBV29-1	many	CSVAPGSAGVAEQFF	TGCAGCGTTGCCCCGGGCTCCGCGGGGGTGGCTGAGCAGTTCTTC
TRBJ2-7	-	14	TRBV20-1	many	CSARDRIGAHEQYF	TGCAGTGCTAGAGATCGGATAGGGGCCCACGAGCAGTACTTC
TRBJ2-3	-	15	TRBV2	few	CASSAGQFSTDTQYF	TGTGCCAGCAGTGCCGGCCAGTTTAGCACAGATACGCAGTATTTT
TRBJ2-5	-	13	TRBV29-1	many	CSVGSAGIETQYF	TGCAGCGTTGGATCGGCAGGGATTGAGACCCAGTACTTC
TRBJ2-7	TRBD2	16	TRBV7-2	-	CASSLSASGSSYEQYF	TGTGCCAGCAGCTTATCCGCTAGCGGGAGCTCCTACGAGCAGTACTTC
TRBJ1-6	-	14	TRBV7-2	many	CASSYRGLNSPLHF	TGTGCCAGCAGCTATAGGGGTCTGAATTCACCCCTCCACTTT
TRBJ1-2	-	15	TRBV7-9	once	CASSLNRISNHGYTF	TGTGCCAGCAGCTTAAACAGGATCTCTAACCATGGCTACACCTTC
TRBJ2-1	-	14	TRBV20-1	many	CSARDSGGVNEQFF	TGCAGTGCTAGAGATAGTGGGGGAGTCAATGAGCAGTTCTTC
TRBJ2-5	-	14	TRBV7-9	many	CASTWGGGQETQYF	TGTGCCAGCACCTGGGGAGGGGGGCAAGAGACCCAGTACTTC
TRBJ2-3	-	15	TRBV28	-	CASLLGSTSTDTQYF	TGTGCCAGCTTGCTTGGGAGCACTAGCACAGATACGCAGTATTTT
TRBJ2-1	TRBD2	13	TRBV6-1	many	CASSDTGGNEQFF	TGTGCCAGCAGTGACACGGGGGGCAATGAGCAGTTCTTC
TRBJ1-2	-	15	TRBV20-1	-	CSARATGSNLLGYTF	TGCAGTGCTAGAGCTACCGGGTCCAATCTATTGGGCTACACCTTC
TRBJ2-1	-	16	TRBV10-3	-	CAISGGEGYQVNEQFF	TGTGCCATCAGCGGCGGGGAAGGCTATCAGGTCAATGAGCAGTTCTTC
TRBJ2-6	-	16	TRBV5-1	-	CASSLAGDSGANVRTF	TGCGCCAGCAGCTTGGCGGGAGACTCTGGGGCCAACGTCCGGACTTTC
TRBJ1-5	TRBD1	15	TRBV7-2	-	CASSWKGQDNQPQHF	TGTGCCAGCAGCTGGAAGGGACAGGATAATCAGCCCCAGCATTTT
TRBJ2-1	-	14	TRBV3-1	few	CASSQDLGDNEQFF	TGTGCCAGCAGCCAAGATCTGGGTGACAATGAGCAGTTCTTC
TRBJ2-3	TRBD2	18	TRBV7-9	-	CASSPLPGLAGGRDTQYF	TGTGCCAGCAGCCCCCTACCTGGGCTAGCGGGGGGGAGGGATACGCAGTATTTT
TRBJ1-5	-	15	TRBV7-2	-	CASSLRGFSNQPQHF	TGTGCCAGCAGTTTAAGGGGATTTAGCAATCAGCCCCAGCATTTT
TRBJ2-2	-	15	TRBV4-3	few	CASSQDRWPTGELFF	TGCGCCAGCAGCCAAGATAGGTGGCCTACCGGGGAGCTGTTTTTT
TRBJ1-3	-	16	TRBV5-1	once	CASSLAGVRSGNTIYF	TGCGCCAGCAGCCTGGCAGGGGTGCGCTCTGGAAACACCATATATTTT
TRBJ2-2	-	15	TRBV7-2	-	CASYKGGGNTGELFF	TGTGCCAGCTATAAGGGGGGGGGGAACACCGGGGAGCTGTTTTTT
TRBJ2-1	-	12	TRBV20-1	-	CSTRDLGGVQFF	TGCAGTACCAGAGATCTAGGTGGAGTACAGTTCTTC
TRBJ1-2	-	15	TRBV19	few	CASSVLTGSNYGYTF	TGTGCCAGTAGTGTCCTCACAGGGTCTAACTATGGCTACACCTTC
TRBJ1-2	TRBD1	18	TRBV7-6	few	CASSLEGQGFGLNYGYTF	TGTGCCAGCAGCTTAGAAGGACAGGGATTCGGACTTAACTATGGCTACACCTTC
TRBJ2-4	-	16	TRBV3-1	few	CASSLGGMKGKNIQYF	TGTGCCAGCAGCCTAGGAGGGATGAAGGGCAAAAACATTCAGTACTTC
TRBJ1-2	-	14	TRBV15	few	CATSRDVGEGGYTF	TGTGCCACCAGCAGAGATGTGGGGGAGGGTGGCTACACCTTC
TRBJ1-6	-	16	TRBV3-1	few	CASSPRSLLGNSPLHF	TGTGCCAGCAGCCCCAGGTCTCTACTGGGTAATTCACCCCTCCACTTT
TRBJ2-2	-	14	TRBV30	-	CAWISSHRTGELFF	TGTGCCTGGATATCGAGCCATCGGACCGGGGAGCTGTTTTTT
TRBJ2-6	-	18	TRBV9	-	CASSPGVRTLSGANVLTF	TGTGCCAGCAGCCCCGGGGTCAGAACCCTCTCTGGGGCCAACGTCCTGACTTTC
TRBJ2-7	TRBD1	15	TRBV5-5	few	CASSLSGQGGLAQYF	TGTGCCAGCAGCTTGTCGGGACAGGGTGGACTGGCGCAGTACTTC
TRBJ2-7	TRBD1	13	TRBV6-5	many	CASSSSTGVEQYF	TGTGCCAGCAGTTCATCTACAGGGGTCGAGCAGTACTTC
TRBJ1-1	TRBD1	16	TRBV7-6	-	CASSLYGTGMNTEAFF	TGTGCCAGCAGCTTATACGGGACAGGGATGAACACTGAAGCTTTCTTT
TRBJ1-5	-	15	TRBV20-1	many	CSARVTGTLNQPQHF	TGCAGTGCTAGAGTAACCGGGACACTGAATCAGCCCCAGCATTTT
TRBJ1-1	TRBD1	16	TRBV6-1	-	CASSRRTGGLGAEAFF	TGTGCCAGCAGTAGAAGGACAGGGGGTTTGGGCGCTGAAGCTTTCTTT
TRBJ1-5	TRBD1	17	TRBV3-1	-	CASSQSLGQGARQPQHF	TGTGCCAGCAGCCAATCCTTGGGACAGGGGGCTCGTCAGCCCCAGCATTTT
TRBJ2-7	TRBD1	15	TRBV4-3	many	CASSQTQGEAYEQYF	TGCGCCAGCAGCCAAACACAGGGGGAGGCTTACGAGCAGTACTTC
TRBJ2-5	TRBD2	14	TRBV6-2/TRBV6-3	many	CAGRGGDYQETQYF	TGTGCCGGCCGGGGAGGGGACTACCAAGAGACCCAGTACTTC
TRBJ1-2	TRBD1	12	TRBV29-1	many	CSVEDTGVGYTF	TGCAGCGTTGAAGACACAGGGGTGGGCTACACCTTC
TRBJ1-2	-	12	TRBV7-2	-	CASNGGIYGYTF	TGTGCCAGCAACGGGGGTATCTATGGCTACACCTTC
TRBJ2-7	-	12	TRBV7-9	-	CASSIEAYEQYF	TGTGCCAGCAGCATAGAGGCCTACGAGCAGTACTTC
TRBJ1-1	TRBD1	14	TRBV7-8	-	CASSFNRGGTEAFF	TGTGCCAGCAGCTTTAACAGGGGGGGCACTGAAGCTTTCTTT
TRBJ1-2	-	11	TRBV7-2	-	CAGSSGFGYTF	TGTGCCGGCAGCTCAGGGTTTGGCTACACCTTC
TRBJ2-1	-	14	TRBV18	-	CAGSRGGRNNEQFF	TGTGCCGGCTCAAGGGGGGGCCGTAACAATGAGCAGTTCTTC